This T cell receptor (beta chain) was captured by sequencing in a study of CD8 T cells in ankylosing spondylitis. Findings of the study overall: Ankylosing spondylitis blood seemed to carry a telltale TCR beta motif made of roughly 8 highly homologous variants. Existing reports had already noted some motif variants in reactive arthritis synovial fluid and blood.

V was clipped by 1 base and J by 6 bases, with 7 bases between them. The CDR3 extends over 12 amino acids. This clonotype was counted only a few times. Its antigen is undetermined. TCRdb redid the calling of the 5' RACE reads with MiXCR, one entry per CDR3 protein. In the table there are roughly 670,000 distinct CDR3 sequences, 15% to 20% of which are singletons. Input material: blood, either unsorted or a sorted T cell fraction (not recorded which). The receptor comes from a male donor with ankylosing spondylitis. The chain joins TRBV12-3 or TRBV12-4 to TRBJ2-7; the D gene could be TRBD1 or TRBD2 (5 bases each). CDR3 coding DNA: TGTGCCAGCAGTTTAGGAGGGGCCGAGCAGTACTTC. It encodes CASSLGGAEQYF.